Listed here are 6 T cell receptor beta chains from one sample, sequenced in a study of identical twins (dated by TCRdb to 2016 to 2018). The library was made by 5' RACE. Instrument used: Illumina HiSeq 2000. Through fastp at Q25 and MiXCR, TCRdb rebuilt clones from the public reads, retaining in-frame beta chains. Rows are unified per CDR3 protein, each entry keeping the most common DNA and genes. Present in this sample are around 490,000 distinct CDR3 sequences, roughly 15% of which were seen just once. The ten largest clones capture roughly 0.42% of the sample. The same specimen was also included in a second study, on yellow fever vaccine responses in identical twins.

The sample comprised CD4+ T cells sorted from blood. The source is a woman aged 18-29 years in good health.

This clonotype was observed a few times. The chain links TRBV4-2 to TRBJ2-6; 8 bases are a match to TRBD1. The ends lost 1 base at V and 0 bases at J; junction bases unmatched: 5. Germline V gives CDR1 LGHNA, CDR2 YNFKEQ. The CDR3 extends over 18 amino acids. The DNA for the CDR3 is TGTGCCAGCAGCCAAGTCCGACAGGGGAGCTCTGGGGCCAACGTCCTGACTTTC. It translates to CASSQVRQGSSGANVLTF.

The V gene is TRBV5-1, the J gene TRBJ1-1; D perhaps matches TRBD1 (6 bases). This CDR3 has 15 residues. The V gene lost 6 bases and the J gene lost 6 bases, with 21 bases spanning the gap. Germline V gene sequence: CDR1 SGHRS, CDR2 YFSETQ. CDR3 in amino acids: CASNNWSGGKAEAFF. CDR3 sequence (DNA): TGCGCCAGCAACAACTGGTCGGGGGGCAAGGCTGAAGCTTTCTTT.

This clonotype was observed a handful of times. The chain combines TRBV20-1 with TRBJ2-5; D is perhaps TRBD1 (5 bases). V was shortened by 5 bases and J by 5 bases, with 12 bases between the two germline ends. Germline assignment: CDR1 DFQATT and CDR2 SNEGSKA (reference sequence). The CDR3 is 12 amino acids. The CDR3 reads CSAPGPGETQYF. As DNA, the CDR3 is TGCAGTGCTCCTGGACCAGGGGAGACCCAGTACTTC.

This clonotype was counted only a few times. CDR3 nucleotide sequence: TGCGCCAGCAGCCTGGACCTACTCGGGAAGAGGGGCGCTGAGCAGTTCTTC. Translated: CASSLDLLGKRGAEQFF. V is TRBV5-1 and J is TRBJ2-1, with D perhaps assigned TRBD1 or TRBD2 (5 bases each). The V gene's germline CDR1 is SGHRS and CDR2 YFSETQ. Trimming took 4 bases from V and 9 from J, leaving 26 bases between them. The CDR3 length is 17 residues.

This clonotype was seen a handful of times. The chain has TRBV7-8 and TRBJ1-4; D is perhaps TRBD1 (6 bases). This CDR3 spans 14 amino acids. Germline V gives CDR1 SGHVS, CDR2 FQNEAQ. V shed 4 bases and J shed 4 bases, with 10 bases lying between them. CDR3 DNA: TGTGCCAGCAGCTCCAGGGGTGTTAATGAAAAACTGTTTTTT. It codes for CASSSRGVNEKLFF. The full variable domain, completed using reference TRBV7-8 and TRBJ1-4, is GAGVSQSPRYKVAKRGQDVALRCDPISGHVSLFWYQQALGQGPEFLTYFQNEAQLDKSGLPSDRFFAERPEGSVSTLKIQRTQQEDSAVYLCASSSRGVNEKLFFGSGTQLSVL.

The rearrangement links TRBV14 to TRBJ2-1; perhaps TRBD1 as D (6 bases). CDR1 and CDR2 from the germline V gene are SGHDN and FVKESK. The germline V and J ends were trimmed by 4 bases and 3 bases, with 10 bases remaining between them. This CDR3 is built from 14 residues. The chain's CDR3 is CASSRRTVYNEQFF. CDR3 bases: TGTGCCAGCAGCCGAAGGACAGTCTACAATGAGCAGTTCTTC.